A single sample gave rise to the 13 T cell receptor beta chains below, sequenced in a study of breast tumors, draining lymph nodes, adjacent tissues. TCRdb reanalysed the multiplex PCR reads using MiXCR and keeps one entry per CDR3 protein. This sample has 7,000 to 9,000 distinct CDR3 sequences, with around 70% found just once. Input material: tumor-adjacent breast tissue. The receptors come from a female donor with breast cancer. Some clones in this sample may be carry-over from other donors' samples.

By its share, this clonotype is medium-sized. V usage is TRBV10-2 and J usage is TRBJ2-7; D unresolved. The ends were cut back, 0 bases at V and 5 bases at J, with 8 bases in the middle. The CDR3 covers 13 residues. Looked up from germline, CDR1 is WSHSY and CDR2 is SAAADI. In DNA form, the CDR3 reads TGCGCCAGCAGTGAGTCAGGGTTCAACGAGCAGTACTTC. Translated: CASSESGFNEQYF.

This clonotype was recorded only once. The genes are TRBV20-1 and TRBJ2-1; 10 bases line up with TRBD1. V shed 3 bases, J shed 7 bases, and the junction held 9 bases outside the gene matches. Germline values: CDR1 DFQATT, CDR2 SNEGSKA (reference sequence). This CDR3 spans 15 amino acids. CDR3 residues: CSASPQGQGWNEQFF. CDR3 nucleotide sequence: TGCAGTGCTAGCCCCCAGGGACAGGGGTGGAATGAGCAGTTCTTC.

By proportion, this clonotype is medium-sized. This chain joins TRBV15 and TRBJ1-2; D might be TRBD1 (5 bases). In germline, CDR1 is LNHNV, CDR2 YYDKDF (reference sequence). The CDR3 runs to 15 residues. V was trimmed by 1 base and J by 6 bases, leaving 15 bases between them. The CDR3 is CATSRGRKGADGYTF. DNA of the CDR3: TGTGCCACCAGCAGAGGTCGGAAAGGGGCAGATGGCTACACCTTC.

This chain joins TRBV7-9 and TRBJ1-6; 7 positions agree with TRBD1. V shed 5 bases, J shed 9 bases, and the junction held 7 bases outside the gene matches. The CDR3 spans 14 residues. Germline values: CDR1 SEHNR, CDR2 FQNEAQ (reference sequence). CDR3 loop: CASSDWDRASPLHF. The CDR3 nucleotides are TGTGCCAGCAGCGATTGGGACAGAGCTTCACCCCTCCACTTT.

The CDR3 is CSASEGRSPYEQYF. DNA of the CDR3: TGCAGTGCAAGTGAGGGGCGTAGTCCCTACGAGCAGTACTTC. This sequence joins TRBV20-1 and TRBJ2-7, with D perhaps matching TRBD1 or TRBD2 (5 bases each). Germline CDR1 and CDR2: DFQATT and SNEGSKA (reference sequence). Trimming stripped 6 bases from V and 2 bases from J, with 17 bases between. The CDR3 extends over 14 amino acids.

The chain has TRBV3-1 and TRBJ1-6, with TRBD1 matching over 7 bases. Per the germline V gene, CDR1 is LGHDT and CDR2 is YNNKEL (reference sequence). The J segment lost 8 bases and the V segment lost 3 bases, leaving 4 bases of the junction unmatched. There are 14 residues in the CDR3. CDR3 loop: CASSQGQGDSPLHF. CDR3 DNA sequence: TGTGCCAGCAGCCAGGGGCAGGGGGATTCACCCCTCCACTTT.

The chain couples TRBV7-2 to TRBJ1-6; D is undetermined. Germline values: CDR1 SGHTA, CDR2 FQGNSA. The length of the CDR3 is 13 residues. Trimming removed 1 base at V and 9 bases at J, with 7 bases between. CDR3 amino acids: CASSLVSGSPLHF. The CDR3 DNA sequence: TGTGCCAGCAGCTTAGTATCGGGTTCACCCCTCCACTTT.

V usage is TRBV25-1 and J usage is TRBJ2-2, with D possibly being TRBD1 (6 bases). Trimming left V 6 bases short and J 2 bases short, with 10 bases between. Per germline, CDR1 MGHDK and CDR2 SYGVNS. This CDR3 is 14 amino acids long. CDR3 coding DNA: TGTGCCAGCAGCGGGACATACAACACCGGGGAGCTGTTTTTT. It yields the protein CASSGTYNTGELFF.

V gene TRBV12-3 or TRBV12-4 combines with J gene TRBJ2-1; D remains unclear. The CDR3 is 12 amino acids. V was shortened by 5 bases and J by 5 bases, with 7 bases between the two germline ends. The CDR3 region has the DNA TGTGCCAGCAGTAAGGACGACAATGAGCAGTTCTTC. Protein sequence: CASSKDDNEQFF.

This chain joins TRBV20-1 and TRBJ1-6; D is perhaps TRBD1 (5 bases). This CDR3 is 15 amino acids long. V was cut by 6 bases and J by 8 bases, with 20 bases left in between. Germline CDR1 reads DFQATT; CDR2 reads SNEGSKA (reference sequence). This chain's CDR3 is CSAPAPGRFDSPLHF. In DNA, the CDR3 is TGCAGTGCGCCCGCGCCAGGGCGTTTTGATTCACCCCTCCACTTT.

The rearrangement uses TRBV20-1 and TRBJ1-2; possibly TRBD1 for D (6 bases). The germline V gene has CDR1 DFQATT and CDR2 SNEGSKA (reference sequence). CDR3 length: 14 residues. Trimming left V 6 bases short and J 1 base short, with 15 bases between. The CDR3 loop is CSAKPGANNYGYTF. CDR3 DNA: TGCAGTGCAAAACCGGGGGCGAATAACTATGGCTACACCTTC.

The chain combines TRBV20-1 with TRBJ2-7; the match to TRBD1 covers 8 bases. Germline V gene sequence: CDR1 DFQATT, CDR2 SNEGSKA (reference sequence). Trimming took 8 bases from V and 5 from J; bases not matched to a gene: 14. CDR3 length: 14 amino acids. The CDR3 coding sequence is TGCAGTTACAGGCCGGGACAGGCTTTCAACGAGCAGTACTTC. Its protein is CSYRPGQAFNEQYF.

The chain is built from TRBV5-1 and TRBJ2-1, with 9 bases aligning to TRBD1. This CDR3 has 17 residues. With 4 bases clipped from V and 1 base from J, the junction kept 9 bases outside the gene matches. Germline-derived CDR1 and CDR2 are SGHRS and YFSETQ. As DNA, the CDR3 is TGCGCCAGCAGCCCTCGTAGGGGGACAGGGTCCTACAATGAGCAGTTCTTC. Its protein product is CASSPRRGTGSYNEQFF.